A selection of T cell receptor beta chains follows, all from one sample in a study of blood T cell repertoires in COVID-19. The repertoire was sequenced with immunoSEQ multiplex PCR; TCRdb's copy has only in-frame clones and lacks some. Of some 200,000 clones listed, approximately 87% are singletons. Material: peripheral blood. The source is a man younger than 35 with active or convalescent COVID-19. Both conserved end residues are part of each CDR3. The D gene is left open where the match is weak. Size tells how often a clone was seen (once, few, many) or the class of an expanded clone, and some rows leave it out.

size,V,J,D,DNA,CDR3
.,TRBV28,TRBJ1-2,TRBD1,TGTGCCAGCAGTCGACTAACAGGGGGCGTCTATGGCTACACCTTC,CASSRLTGGVYGYTF
.,TRBV19,TRBJ2-3,.,TGTGCCAAGACCGCAGCGCGGCATACGCAGTATTTT,CAKTAARHTQYF
.,TRBV25-1,TRBJ1-6,TRBD1,TGTGCCAGCAGTGTCCAAGCCGGGACAGGGCGTTCACCCCTCCACTTT,CASSVQAGTGRSPLHF
.,TRBV7-6,TRBJ1-2,.,TGTGCCAGCAGCTTGACAACGGGAGTTGGCTACACCTTC,CASSLTTGVGYTF
.,TRBV6-6,TRBJ1-5,.,TGTGCCAGCAGTGTTTACGGCGGCCTCCAGCCCCAGCATTTT,CASSVYGGLQPQHF
.,TRBV11-3,TRBJ2-1,TRBD1,TGTGCCAGCAGCTCAGGACAGGGGTCCTACAATGAGCAGTTCTTC,CASSSGQGSYNEQFF
few,TRBV6-2/TRBV6-3,TRBJ2-3,.,TGTGCCAGCAGCGCGGGGGCGACCACAGATACGCAGTATTTT,CASSAGATTDTQYF
.,TRBV27,TRBJ1-5,TRBD1,TGTGCCAGCAGTTTGGCAGGGGGCAGCAATCAGCCCCAGCATTTT,CASSLAGGSNQPQHF
once,TRBV3-1/TRBV3-2,TRBJ1-5,TRBD1,TGTGCCAGCAGCAGATCGACAGGGGAAAAGCCCCAGCATTTT,CASSRSTGEKPQHF
.,TRBV7-2,TRBJ1-2,.,TGTGCCAGCAGCTTGGGGGGGCAAGGCTATGGCTACACCTTC,CASSLGGQGYGYTF